The 4 T cell receptor beta chains in this list originate from one sample, sequenced in a study of blood T cell repertoires in COVID-19. Profiling relied on immunoSEQ multiplex PCR, and the TCRdb table lists in-frame clones only, not all of them. The sample lists about half a million clones; roughly 87% were seen once. Input material: peripheral blood. All receptors derive from a man between 18 and 35 years old with COVID-19, enrolled during active disease.

This rearrangement joins TRBV19 to TRBJ1-5; 7 bases map to TRBD1. Germline V gene sequence: CDR1 LNHDA, CDR2 SQIVND (reference sequence). The ends lost 7 bases at V and 5 bases at J; junction bases unmatched: 11. The CDR3 is made up of 15 amino acids. The CDR3 nucleotides are TGTGCCAGTAACCTGGGAACAGGGGATTATCAGCCCCAGCATTTT. It codes for CASNLGTGDYQPQHF.

The CDR3 loop reads CASSFGTGLHGYTF. CDR3 bases: TGTGCCAGCAGTTTCGGGACAGGGTTACATGGCTACACCTTC. The chain employs TRBV6-5 and TRBJ1-2; TRBD1 matches at 9 bases. The V gene's germline CDR1 is MNHEY and CDR2 SVGAGI. J lost 6 bases, V lost 4 bases, and 6 bases had no gene match. CDR3 length: 14 residues.

The chain employs TRBV6-5 and TRBJ2-3; 14 bases match TRBD2. The CDR3 spans 14 residues. The germline gives CDR1 MNHEY, CDR2 SVGAGI. V shed 8 bases, J shed 6 bases, and the junction held 4 bases outside the gene matches. The CDR3 reads CASRTSGRPDTQYF. The CDR3 DNA follows: TGTGCCAGCCGGACTAGCGGGAGGCCCGATACGCAGTATTTT.

The rearrangement joins TRBV19 to TRBJ2-3, with D uncertain. CDR1 and CDR2 from the germline V gene are LNHDA and SQIVND (reference sequence). The CDR3 extends over 12 amino acids. V lost 5 bases and J lost 0, with 3 bases in between. Written as DNA, the CDR3 is TGTGCCAGTAGTCCTAGCACAGATACGCAGTATTTT. Encoded protein: CASSPSTDTQYF.